The 25 T cell receptor beta chains reported below all come from one sample, sequenced in a study of blood T cell repertoires in COVID-19. Assay used: immunoSEQ multiplex PCR; TCRdb lists only in-frame clones, some missing. Of some 290,000 clones listed, almost 90% are singletons. The source material was peripheral blood. The source of these receptors is a woman in her twenties or thirties with COVID-19, enrolled during active disease.

This clone is a singleton in its sample. J is TRBJ2-4 and V is TRBV5-4; 8 bases are shared with TRBD1. The CDR3 covers 15 residues. CDR1 is SGHNT and CDR2 is YYREEE in the germline V gene (reference sequence). After removal of 4 bases from V and 3 bases from J, the junction contained 6 bases not matched to a gene. CDR3 residues: CASSQWTGNKNIQYF. CDR3 coding DNA: TGTGCCAGCAGCCAATGGACAGGGAACAAAAACATTCAGTACTTC.

This rearrangement joins TRBV7-2 to TRBJ2-5; 11 bases match TRBD2. CDR3 length: 13 residues. The germline V gene encodes CDR1 SGHTA and CDR2 FQGNSA. The junction had 6 bases not matched to a gene; V was cut back by 10 bases and J by 5 bases. This chain's CDR3 is CATRLAGSETQYF. For the CDR3, the DNA is TGTGCCACAAGACTAGCGGGATCTGAGACCCAGTACTTC.

The chain is built from TRBV5-1 and TRBJ2-7; D is unresolved. V shed 0 bases and J shed 2 bases, with 12 bases lying between them. This CDR3 contains 15 residues. Looked up from germline, CDR1 is SGHRS and CDR2 is YFSETQ. The CDR3 DNA is TGCGCCAGCAGCTTGGGGTTTAACCGCGCCTACGAGCAGTACTTC. Translated: CASSLGFNRAYEQYF.

The chain links TRBV5-8 to TRBJ2-7, with 8 bases identical to TRBD1. The V segment lost 5 bases and the J segment 5 bases; nucleotides outside the gene matches: 21. Per germline, CDR1 SGHTS and CDR2 YDEGEE. The CDR3 contains 18 residues. The CDR3 spells CASSNEADRAVGVDEQYF. The CDR3 DNA follows: TGTGCCAGCAGTAACGAGGCGGACAGGGCCGTTGGGGTTGACGAGCAGTACTTC.

The rearrangement uses TRBV7-3 and TRBJ1-1, with TRBD1 matching over 7 bases. CDR3 length: 17 amino acids. The junction had 9 bases not matched to a gene; V was cut back by 2 bases and J by 0 bases. Germline CDR1 and CDR2: SGHTA and FQGTGA. The CDR3 DNA sequence: TGTGCCAGCAGCTTAGGTAGGGGGCCACCCATGAACACTGAAGCTTTCTTT. It encodes CASSLGRGPPMNTEAFF.

The V and J genes are TRBV14 and TRBJ2-7; D remains ambiguous. This CDR3 spans 15 amino acids. V was cut by 0 bases and J by 6 bases, with 15 bases left in between. Germline V gene sequence: CDR1 SGHDN, CDR2 FVKESK. The CDR3 DNA reads as TGTGCCAGCAGCCAAGACATACCTCACCCGGGCGAGCAGTACTTC. Translation gives CASSQDIPHPGEQYF.

J is TRBJ2-7 and V is TRBV6-5; 13 bases line up with TRBD2. CDR3 length equals 15 residues. The V and J ends lost 6 bases and 3 bases, in that order; junction bases with no gene match: 5. Germline lookup yields CDR1 MNHEY and CDR2 SVGAGI. The CDR3 here is CASSARLAGGYEQYF. The CDR3 nucleotides read TGTGCCAGCAGCGCCCGACTAGCGGGAGGCTACGAGCAGTACTTC.

The rearrangement links TRBV28 to TRBJ1-2, with TRBD1 identical over 10 bases. Germline V gene sequence: CDR1 MDHEN, CDR2 SYDVKM. J was trimmed by 6 bases and V by 4 bases; bases with no gene match: 5. The CDR3 sequence is 14 residues long. In DNA, the CDR3 is TGTGCCAGCAGTTCCGGGACAGGGGCGAATGGCTACACCTTC. Residues: CASSSGTGANGYTF.

J is TRBJ2-4 and V is TRBV29-1; D perhaps matches TRBD2 (7 bases). Germline V lookup: CDR1 SQVTM, CDR2 ANQGSEA. This CDR3 is 14 amino acids long. Trimming left V 4 bases short and J 7 bases short, with 17 bases between. The CDR3 loop is CSVVAGDRGNIQYF. CDR3 bases: TGCAGCGTTGTCGCGGGAGATAGGGGGAACATTCAGTACTTC.

This clone has ten or more counts. The V call is TRBV11-3, the J call TRBJ2-7, with TRBD2 matching 10 bases. Germline CDR1 is SGHNT and CDR2 is YENEEA. This CDR3 contains 17 residues. J lost 3 bases, V lost 0 bases, and 8 bases had no gene match. The CDR3 sequence: CASSLDSRTSGFYEQYF. CDR3 nucleotides: TGTGCCAGCAGCTTAGATTCCCGGACTAGCGGCTTCTACGAGCAGTACTTC. The complete variable domain, with remaining parts taken from reference TRBV11-3 and TRBJ2-7, reads EAGVVQSPRYKIIEKKQPVAFWCNPISGHNTLYWYLQNLGQGPELLIRYENEEAVDDSQLPKDRFSAERLKGVDSTLKIQPAELGDSAVYLCASSLDSRTSGFYEQYFGPGTRLTVT.

V usage is TRBV18 and J usage is TRBJ1-2, with TRBD1 as a possible D gene (6 bases). CDR1 and CDR2 (germline): KGHSH, LQKENI. The CDR3 loop spans 15 amino acids. The V end was cut by 3 bases, the J end by 5 bases, with 16 bases between. The CDR3 loop reads CASSPTGLEGYGYTF. The CDR3 DNA sequence: TGTGCCAGCTCACCGACAGGCTTAGAGGGATATGGCTACACCTTC. Drawing the rest from reference TRBV18 and TRBJ1-2, the complete variable domain is NAGVMQNPRHLVRRRGQEARLRCSPMKGHSHVYWYRQLPEEGLKFMVYLQKENIIDESGMPKERFSAEFPKEGPSILRIQQVVRGDSAAYFCASSPTGLEGYGYTFGSGTRLTVV.

This chain links TRBV2 with TRBJ1-2; no clear D gene. There are 14 residues in the CDR3. CDR1 and CDR2 from the germline V gene are SNHLY and FYNNEI. Trimming removed 2 bases from V and 4 bases from J, with 11 bases in between. For the CDR3, the DNA is TGTGCCAGCAGTGAACGGGGAAGTAGCTATGGCTACACCTTC. Protein: CASSERGSSYGYTF.

This chain joins TRBV28 and TRBJ1-5; 10 bases are a match to TRBD1. V gave up 6 bases and J gave up 5 bases; unmatched junction bases: 10. Per the germline V gene, CDR1 is MDHEN and CDR2 is SYDVKM. The CDR3 totals 16 residues. The CDR3 sequence: CASRRTGTGDDQPQHF. The CDR3 DNA follows: TGTGCCAGCAGGCGAACCGGGACAGGGGATGATCAGCCCCAGCATTTT.

The chain carries TRBV10-3 and TRBJ2-5; TRBD2 is a possible D gene (5 bases). The CDR3 has 11 residues. Looked up from germline, CDR1 is ENHRY and CDR2 is SYGVKD. Trimming left V 5 bases short and J 5 bases short, with 6 bases between. CDR3 DNA: TGTGCCATCAGTCGAGGGGAGACCCAGTACTTC. It yields the protein CAISRGETQYF.

The chain carries TRBV30 and TRBJ2-7, with 7 nucleotides matching TRBD1. This CDR3 is 13 amino acids long. CDR1 GTSNPN and CDR2 SVGIG come from the germline V gene (reference sequence). V was pared by 2 bases and J by 5 bases, with 6 bases of the junction left unmatched. The DNA of the CDR3 is TGTGCCTGGAGTTCCGACAGGGCCCACGAGCAGTACTTC. Residues: CAWSSDRAHEQYF.

CDR3 DNA sequence: TGTGCCAGCAGTTCCCGGGACAGGGGACTTAATTCACCCCTCCACTTT. Translation gives CASSSRDRGLNSPLHF. This chain links TRBV6-2 or TRBV6-3 with TRBJ1-6; TRBD1 matches 10 bases. This CDR3 contains 16 residues. Trimming took 4 bases from V and 6 from J; bases not matched to a gene: 6. Germline V gives CDR1 MNHEY, CDR2 SVGEGT.

The chain is built from TRBV12-3 or TRBV12-4 and TRBJ1-2; the match to TRBD1 covers 10 bases. CDR3 length equals 13 residues. J gave up 5 bases and V 10 bases, and 7 bases lay outside the gene matches. Here the CDR3 reads CAILGGQGYGYTF. CDR3 nucleotides: TGTGCCATCTTGGGGGGACAGGGGTATGGCTACACCTTC.

The chain links TRBV28 to TRBJ2-2, with 9 nucleotides matching TRBD2. The ends lost 7 bases at V and 0 bases at J; junction bases unmatched: 9. CDR1 and CDR2 (germline): MDHEN, SYDVKM. The CDR3 covers 17 residues. The CDR3: CASIWAGGYANTGELFF. CDR3 coding DNA: TGTGCCAGCATCTGGGCGGGAGGGTACGCGAACACCGGGGAGCTGTTTTTT.

V usage is TRBV5-4 and J usage is TRBJ1-2, with D unresolved. The CDR3 is made up of 13 amino acids. Germline V gives CDR1 SGHNT, CDR2 YYREEE (reference sequence). The ends were cut back, 4 bases at V and 0 bases at J, with 7 bases in the middle. The CDR3 DNA follows: TGTGCCAGCAGCCGGGTAGCTAACTATGGCTACACCTTC. It is translated as CASSRVANYGYTF.

J is TRBJ1-4 and V is TRBV25-1; possible D gene TRBD1, 6 bases. Trimming removed 6 bases from V and 3 bases from J, with 14 bases in between. This CDR3 comprises 15 residues. Germline CDR1 reads MGHDK; CDR2 reads SYGVNS. The CDR3 sequence is CASSMDSRANEKLFF. Written as DNA, the CDR3 is TGTGCCAGCAGCATGGACAGTCGGGCTAATGAAAAACTGTTTTTT.

This chain connects TRBV12-3 or TRBV12-4 to TRBJ1-2; weak D call: TRBD1 (5 bases). V dropped 2 bases and J dropped 6 bases, with 10 bases sitting between them. The CDR3 extends over 13 amino acids. The CDR3 nucleotides are TGTGCCAGCAGTTTACAGGGAATTCATGGCTACACCTTC. As protein: CASSLQGIHGYTF.

The V and J genes are TRBV9 and TRBJ2-1; D uncertain. Per germline, CDR1 SGDLS and CDR2 YYNGEE. The ends were cut back, 0 bases at V and 8 bases at J, with 9 bases in the middle. This CDR3 has 13 residues. The CDR3 protein is CASSVGPRDEQFF. The DNA of the CDR3 is TGTGCCAGCAGCGTAGGCCCTCGGGATGAGCAGTTCTTC.

Comments on this clone: The germline gene is not matched at one end of the junction; a read error may be the cause. The chain employs TRBV7-7 and TRBJ2-1; TRBD2 matches 8 bases. The V gene's germline CDR1 is SSHAT and CDR2 FNYEAQ (reference sequence). The CDR3 extends over 15 amino acids. The CDR3: CASSLGTSSYNEQFF. In DNA form, the CDR3 reads TGTGCTAGCAGCTTAGGGACTAGCTCCTACAATGAGCAGTTCTTC.

CDR3 bases: TGTGCCAGTAGTTTAAACAGGGTAGGGGAGCTGTTTTTT. It translates to CASSLNRVGELFF. The rearrangement joins TRBV19 to TRBJ2-2; D is possibly TRBD1 (6 bases). The CDR3 extends over 13 amino acids. CDR1 LNHDA and CDR2 SQIVND come from the germline V gene (reference sequence). V gave up 5 bases and J gave up 8 bases, with 12 bases separating them.

This rearrangement joins TRBV6-2 or TRBV6-3 to TRBJ2-7, with D unclear. The germline V gene has CDR1 MNHEY and CDR2 SVGEGT. The length of the CDR3 is 16 residues. With 2 bases removed from V and 5 bases from J, the gap between germline ends came to 19 bases. The CDR3 is CASSYARHGSGHEQYF. The CDR3 nucleotides are TGTGCCAGCAGTTACGCCCGACACGGTTCTGGGCACGAGCAGTACTTC.